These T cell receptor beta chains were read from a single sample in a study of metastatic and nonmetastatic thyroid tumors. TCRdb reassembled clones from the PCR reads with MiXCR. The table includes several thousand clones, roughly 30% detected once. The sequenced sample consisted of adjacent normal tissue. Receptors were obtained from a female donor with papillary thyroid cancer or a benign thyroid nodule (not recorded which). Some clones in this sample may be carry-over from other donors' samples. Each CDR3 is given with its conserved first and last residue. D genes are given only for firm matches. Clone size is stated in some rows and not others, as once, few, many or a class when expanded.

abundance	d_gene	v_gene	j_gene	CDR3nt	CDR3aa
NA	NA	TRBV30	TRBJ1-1	TGTGCCTGGAGCCTGCAGAGGCACACTGAAGCTTTCTTT	CAWSLQRHTEAFF
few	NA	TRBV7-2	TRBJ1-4	TGTGCCAGCAGCTTCGCAGGGGAGGAAAAACTGTTTTTT	CASSFAGEEKLFF
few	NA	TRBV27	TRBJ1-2	TGTGCCAGCAGTCTCCCCCGACGGTCCTATGGCTACACCTTC	CASSLPRRSYGYTF
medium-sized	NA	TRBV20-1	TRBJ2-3	TGCAGTGCTAGAGATCGAGTCAAGGGCGTCACAGATACGCAGTATTTT	CSARDRVKGVTDTQYF
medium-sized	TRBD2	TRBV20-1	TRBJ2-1	TGCAGTGCTTGGACTAGCGGGCAATCCTACAATGAGCAGTTCTTC	CSAWTSGQSYNEQFF
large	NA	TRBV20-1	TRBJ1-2	TGCAGTGCTACGGCCCCTAACTATGGCTACACCTTC	CSATAPNYGYTF
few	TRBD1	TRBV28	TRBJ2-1	TGTGCCAGCAGCTTACAGGGGCAGAATGAGCAGTTCTTC	CASSLQGQNEQFF
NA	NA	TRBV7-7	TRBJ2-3	TGTGCCAGCAGCTTAAAGGCAGGCGCAGATACGCAGTATTTT	CASSLKAGADTQYF
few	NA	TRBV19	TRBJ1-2	TGTGCCAGTAGTATGGTGGAAAGCTATGGCTACACCTTC	CASSMVESYGYTF
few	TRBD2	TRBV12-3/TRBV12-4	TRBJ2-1	TGTGCCAGCAGTCCCGCAGTTATAGCGGGAGTGGGGGGCCATGAGCAGTTCTTC	CASSPAVIAGVGGHEQFF
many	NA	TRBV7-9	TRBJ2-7	TGTGCCAGCAGCCAAGGCTCTCCCGGGCAGTACTTC	CASSQGSPGQYF
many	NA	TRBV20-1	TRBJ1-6	TGCAGTGCCGCGTCCTCCGGGACCCAAAATTCACCCCTCCACTTT	CSAASSGTQNSPLHF
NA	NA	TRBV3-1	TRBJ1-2	TGTGCCAGCAGCCTGGCGGTGGACAGAAGCTATGGCTACACCTTC	CASSLAVDRSYGYTF
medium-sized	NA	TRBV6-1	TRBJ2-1	TGTGCCTCTCGGACAGTCTACAATGAGCAGTTCTTC	CASRTVYNEQFF
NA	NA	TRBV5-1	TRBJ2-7	TGCGCCAGCAGTCCTAGTCGAGGTTTCGGATCCTACGAGCAGTACTTC	CASSPSRGFGSYEQYF
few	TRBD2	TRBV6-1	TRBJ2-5	TGTGCCAGCAGTGAGGGACAGCGGGGGGGCCGAGAGACCCAGTACTTC	CASSEGQRGGRETQYF
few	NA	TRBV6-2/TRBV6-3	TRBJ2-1	TGTGCCAGCACACGGGAAGGGTCCTACAATGAGCAGTTCTTC	CASTREGSYNEQFF
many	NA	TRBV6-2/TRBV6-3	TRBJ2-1	TGTGCCAGCAGTTATGCTAGGACCAATGAGCAGTTCTTC	CASSYARTNEQFF
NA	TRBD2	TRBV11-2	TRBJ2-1	TGTGCCAGAAGCTTCTGGACTAGCGGCTACAATGAGCAGTTCTTC	CARSFWTSGYNEQFF
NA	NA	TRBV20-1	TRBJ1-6	TGCAGTGCTTCAAGTTCGGTGCCGGGTAATTCACCCCTCCACTTT	CSASSSVPGNSPLHF
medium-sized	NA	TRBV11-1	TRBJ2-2	TGTGCCAGCAGCTCGTGGGGACAAAAGAACACCGGGGAGCTGTTTTTT	CASSSWGQKNTGELFF
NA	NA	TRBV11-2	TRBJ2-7	TGTGCCAGCAGCTCATCGTGGGGTAACCCGGACGGGGACGAGCAGTACTTC	CASSSSWGNPDGDEQYF
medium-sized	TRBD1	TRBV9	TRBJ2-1	TGTGCCAGCAGCGTAAGGGGGACAGAGCTTTACAATGAGCAGTTCTTC	CASSVRGTELYNEQFF
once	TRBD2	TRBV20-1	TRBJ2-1	TGCAGTGCTAGAGGTGGACCAGCTAGCGGGAGAAGGAATGAGCAGTTCTTC	CSARGGPASGRRNEQFF
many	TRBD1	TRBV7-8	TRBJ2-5	TGTGCCAGCAGCCTGGGACAGCAAGAGACCCAGTACTTC	CASSLGQQETQYF
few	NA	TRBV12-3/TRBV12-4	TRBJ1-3	TGTGCCAGTGGGGACGGACCTGGAAACACCATATATTTT	CASGDGPGNTIYF
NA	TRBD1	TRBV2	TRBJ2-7	TGTGCCGGGACAGGGGTCTACGAGCAGTACTTC	CAGTGVYEQYF
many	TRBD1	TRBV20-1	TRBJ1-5	TGCAGTGCCTTTGGACAGGGGGATCGGCCCCAGCATTTT	CSAFGQGDRPQHF
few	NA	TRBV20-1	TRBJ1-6	TGCAGTGCTCAGACTGGGGGACACCAATTCAGCTCCTATAATTCACCCCTCCACTTT	CSAQTGGHQFSSYNSPLHF
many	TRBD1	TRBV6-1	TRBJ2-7	TGTGCCAGCACTGAGGGACAGGCTATCTACGAGCAGTACTTC	CASTEGQAIYEQYF
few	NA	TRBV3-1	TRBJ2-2	TGTGCCAGCAGCCAAAGGACAGAGAACACCGGGGAGCTGTTTTTT	CASSQRTENTGELFF
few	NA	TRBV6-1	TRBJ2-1	TGTGCCAGCAGTGACCCAGAGATCCGGATCAATGAGCAGTTCTTC	CASSDPEIRINEQFF
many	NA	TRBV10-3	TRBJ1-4	TGTGCCATAAGGGACGGCCTTAATGAAAAACTGTTTTTT	CAIRDGLNEKLFF
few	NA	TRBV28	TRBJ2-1	TGTGCCAGCAGCTTAGGGGGACTATCGGAGACCTACAATGAGCAGTTCTTC	CASSLGGLSETYNEQFF
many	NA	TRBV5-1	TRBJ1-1	TGCGCCAGCAGCTTGTTGAAACAGACTGAAGCTTTCTTT	CASSLLKQTEAFF
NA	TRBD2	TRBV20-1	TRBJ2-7	TGCAGTGCTTCGAAAGCGGGAGACAAGGACGAGCAGTACTTC	CSASKAGDKDEQYF
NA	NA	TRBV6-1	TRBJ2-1	TGTGCCAGCCTCCCTGACTGGATGAGGGAGCAGTTCTTC	CASLPDWMREQFF
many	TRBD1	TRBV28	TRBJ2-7	TGTGCCAGCAGTCAACAGGGGTACGAGCAGTACTTC	CASSQQGYEQYF
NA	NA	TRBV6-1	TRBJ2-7	TGTGCCAGCAAACAGGGAGTTTCGGACGAGCAGTACTTC	CASKQGVSDEQYF
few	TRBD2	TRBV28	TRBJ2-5	TGTGCCAGCAGTTTAGTAACTAGCGGGCAAGAGACCCAGTACTTC	CASSLVTSGQETQYF
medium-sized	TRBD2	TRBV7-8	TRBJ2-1	TGTGCCAGCAGCCCACGTTTGACTAGCGCCGGCAATGAGCAGTTCTTC	CASSPRLTSAGNEQFF
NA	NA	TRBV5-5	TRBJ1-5	TGTGCCAGCAGCTCAAGGGGAGGGACGGGCAATCAGCCCCAGCATTTT	CASSSRGGTGNQPQHF
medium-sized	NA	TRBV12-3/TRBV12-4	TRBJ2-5	TGTGCCAGCAGACTGGGACCCTCCCCGAAGACCCAGTACTTC	CASRLGPSPKTQYF
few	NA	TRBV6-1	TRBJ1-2	TGTGCCAGCAGTGAGAGTAACTATGGCTACACCTTC	CASSESNYGYTF
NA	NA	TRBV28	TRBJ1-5	TGTGCCAGCAGTAGGCAAAGCAATCAGCCCCAGCATTTT	CASSRQSNQPQHF
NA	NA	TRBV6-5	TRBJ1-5	TGTGCCAGCAGTTATACGGATCCTCAGCCCCAGCATTTT	CASSYTDPQPQHF
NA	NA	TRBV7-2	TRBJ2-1	TGTGCCAGCAGCTTTGCCTTGTCTACCTACAATGAGCAGTTCTTC	CASSFALSTYNEQFF
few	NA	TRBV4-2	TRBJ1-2	TGTGCCAGCAGCGGTCCCGGGACGCAGGACTATGGCTACACCTTC	CASSGPGTQDYGYTF
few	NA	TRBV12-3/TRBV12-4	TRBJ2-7	TGTGCCAGCAGAACCGGGTCCTACCCTCTTAACGAGCAGTACTTC	CASRTGSYPLNEQYF
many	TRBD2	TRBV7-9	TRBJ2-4	TGTGCCAGCAGCTCACCGGGACTAGCTCCCTACTTC	CASSSPGLAPYF
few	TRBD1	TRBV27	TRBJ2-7	TGTGCCAGCAGTTCAAGGACAGGGGGCAACGACGAGCAGTACTTC	CASSSRTGGNDEQYF
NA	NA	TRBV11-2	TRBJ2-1	TGTGCCAGCAGCTCCGGGGCCACGAGGTCCCACAATGAGCAGTTCTTC	CASSSGATRSHNEQFF
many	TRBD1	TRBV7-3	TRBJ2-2	TGTGCCAGCAGCTCCGGACAGGGGAACACCGGGGAGCTGTTTTTT	CASSSGQGNTGELFF
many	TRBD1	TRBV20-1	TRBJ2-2	TGCAGTGCTAAACAGGGGGCCGGGGAGCTGTTTTTT	CSAKQGAGELFF
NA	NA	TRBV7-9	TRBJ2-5	TGTGCCAGCAGCTTGCCAGGTTCGGGGGAGACCCAGTACTTC	CASSLPGSGETQYF
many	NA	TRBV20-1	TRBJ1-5	TGCAGTGCTCGTCGAGGTAGCAATCAGCCCCAGCATTTT	CSARRGSNQPQHF
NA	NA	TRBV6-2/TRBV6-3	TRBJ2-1	TGTGCCAGCAGTTATTTTCTCAACAATGAGCAGTTCTTC	CASSYFLNNEQFF
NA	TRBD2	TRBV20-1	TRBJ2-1	TGCAGTGCTAGCGGTGAGCGGGGGCCGGGTGTTGAGCAGTTCTTC	CSASGERGPGVEQFF
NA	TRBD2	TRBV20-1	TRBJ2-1	TGCAGTGCTAGAGATGTTGACCGGACTAGCTACAATGAGCAGTTCTTC	CSARDVDRTSYNEQFF